The clone carrying this TCR beta chain showed up many times. Its antigen remains unknown. The germline CDR1 and CDR2 sequences are ENHRY and SYGVKD. The CDR3 has 13 residues. Between the trimmed V and J ends, which lost 2 bases and 0 bases, there was a span of 3 bases. For the second PCR, which ran for about 6 to 11 cycles, a sample-barcoded 5' primer and a J-beta primer mix were used. Every individual sample yielded 2.5 million or more paired-end reads (each containing CDR3). TCRdb reanalysed the 5' RACE reads using MiXCR and keeps one entry per CDR3 protein. This sample has approximately 1,000,000 distinct CDR3 sequences, with more than 30% found just once. The data stem from a study of blood T cells in healthy people across ages. General study findings and limits: With naive T cell percentage, TCR beta diversity showed a strong correlation. Both higher diversity and more naive CD4+ cells marked long-lived donors when set against aged donors. Age brought a roughly linear fall in TCR beta diversity measured per million T cells.

Sequencing was done on a sample of blood. The origin of this receptor is a man younger than 35 in good health. The V gene is TRBV10-3, the J gene TRBJ2-3; D is ambiguous. The CDR3 loop reads CAISEQSTDTQYF. The CDR3 nucleotides read TGTGCCATCAGTGAGCAAAGCACAGATACGCAGTATTTT.